The 21 T cell receptor beta chains in this list originate from one sample, sequenced in a study of pediatric ulcerative colitis. Rectal tissue came from one to two pinch biopsies taken at colonoscopy. Some clones are missing from TCRdb's copy, which holds only in-frame ones; the method was immunoSEQ multiplex PCR. The sample holds fewer than 30,000 clones, 65% to 80% seen once. Material for sequencing was gut tissue. These TCRs come from a boy aged 5-17 years with severe ulcerative colitis.

This clone was seen only a few times. The chain links TRBV29-1 to TRBJ1-1, with D perhaps matching TRBD1 (6 bases). CDR1 and CDR2 (germline): SQVTM, ANQGSEA. Trimming pared 7 bases from V and 0 bases from J, leaving 12 bases between. The CDR3 sequence is 13 residues long. The CDR3 nucleotides are TGCAGCGGATCGGGACACCTGAACACTGAAGCTTTCTTT. Its protein product is CSGSGHLNTEAFF.

The rearrangement joins TRBV9 to TRBJ2-7; D is uncertain. Trimming stripped 4 bases from V and 7 bases from J, with 15 bases between. CDR1 is SGDLS, CDR2 YYNGEE, per germline. This CDR3 has 13 residues. CDR3 region: CASSPTPFLEQYF. The CDR3 DNA is TGTGCCAGCAGCCCGACTCCCTTCTTAGAGCAGTACTTC.

CDR3: CASSPQRETQYF. The CDR3 coding sequence is TGTGCCAGCTCACCCCAGCGAGAGACCCAGTACTTC. The rearrangement uses TRBV18 and TRBJ2-5; D uncertain. Trimming removed 3 bases from V and 4 bases from J, with 6 bases in between. CDR3 length: 12 amino acids. The germline V gene encodes CDR1 KGHSH and CDR2 LQKENI. The variable domain in full, with the rest retrieved from reference TRBV18 and TRBJ2-5, is NAGVMQNPRHLVRRRGQEARLRCSPMKGHSHVYWYRQLPEEGLKFMVYLQKENIIDESGMPKERFSAEFPKEGPSILRIQQVVRGDSAAYFCASSPQRETQYFGPGTRLLVL.

The CDR3 is CASSSTSGFGGGQYF. In DNA form, the CDR3 reads TGTGCCAGCAGCTCGACTAGCGGTTTTGGCGGCGGGCAGTACTTC. The chain links TRBV7-2 to TRBJ2-7, with 9 bases identical to TRBD2. The trim removed 4 bases at V and 9 bases at J, leaving 13 bases unmatched. CDR3 length: 15 residues. Germline assignment: CDR1 SGHTA and CDR2 FQGNSA.

This chain connects TRBV6-6 to TRBJ2-7, with a weak D call TRBD1 (6 bases). With 2 bases removed from V and 2 bases from J, the gap between germline ends came to 16 bases. There are 16 residues in the CDR3. Germline CDR1 reads MNHNY; CDR2 reads SVGAGI (reference sequence). As DNA, the CDR3 is TGTGCCAGCAGTTACGGACAGCCATCTAATGCCTACGAGCAGTACTTC. It codes for CASSYGQPSNAYEQYF.

The gene calls are TRBV7-2 and TRBJ2-7; possibly TRBD2 for D (6 bases). V shed 0 bases and J shed 3 bases, with 12 bases lying between them. CDR3 length equals 15 residues. From germline, CDR1 is SGHTA and CDR2 FQGNSA. The CDR3 nucleotides are TGTGCCAGCAGCTTAGCTTTAGCGGAGTTCTACGAGCAGTACTTC. Translation: CASSLALAEFYEQYF.

The V call is TRBV5-4, the J call TRBJ1-2; D gene unclear. Looked up from germline, CDR1 is SGHNT and CDR2 is YYREEE (reference sequence). The CDR3 is 13 amino acids. Trimming removed 0 bases at V and 8 bases at J, with 11 bases between. Here the CDR3 DNA reads TGTGCCAGCAGCTTGGTCGGGCAGGAGGGCTACACCTTC. This codes for CASSLVGQEGYTF.

The chain couples TRBV6-4 to TRBJ2-1, with D perhaps TRBD1 or TRBD2 (5 bases each). Trimming took off 6 bases at V and 4 bases at J, with 7 bases between the two ends. The CDR3 spans 12 residues. Germline CDR1 and CDR2: MRHNA and SNTAGT. The CDR3 bases are TGTGCCAGCAGGGGGGTTTACAATGAGCAGTTCTTC. Translated: CASRGVYNEQFF.

The chain links TRBV11-2 to TRBJ1-4; no firm D call. Germline loops: CDR1 SGHAT, CDR2 FQNNGV. The CDR3 is 17 residues long. The germline V and J ends were trimmed by 5 bases and 0 bases, with 16 bases remaining between them. In nucleotides, the CDR3 is TGTGCCAGCAGCCTGACCCCCGGCAGCGCAACTAATGAAAAACTGTTTTTT. Translated: CASSLTPGSATNEKLFF.

The gene calls are TRBV6-5 and TRBJ1-1, with a possible D match to TRBD1 (5 bases). From germline, CDR1 is MNHEY and CDR2 SVGAGI. Trimming took 5 bases from V and 11 from J, leaving 18 bases between them. The CDR3 loop spans 13 amino acids. This CDR3 reads CASSRPGGEYAFF. CDR3 sequence (DNA): TGTGCCAGCAGTCGCCCGGGGGGGGAGTACGCTTTCTTT.

This sequence joins TRBV7-2 and TRBJ2-6; the D gene is possibly TRBD2 (5 bases). Germline lookup yields CDR1 SGHTA and CDR2 FQGNSA. V lost 2 bases and J 0 bases, leaving 14 bases between the germline ends. CDR3 length equals 18 residues. Written as DNA, the CDR3 is TGTGCCAGCAGCTTAAGCGGTCGCGTGAACTCTGGGGCCAACGTCCTGACTTTC. Amino acid sequence: CASSLSGRVNSGANVLTF.

The chain is built from TRBV5-1 and TRBJ1-2; tentative D call: TRBD1 (6 bases). Looked up from germline, CDR1 is SGHRS and CDR2 is YFSETQ. V shed 4 bases and J shed 2 bases, with 15 bases lying between them. The CDR3 runs 15 residues. CDR3: CASSRQPGVNYGYTF. The CDR3 nucleotides are TGCGCCAGCAGCCGCCAGCCAGGGGTCAACTATGGCTACACCTTC.

The V call is TRBV29-1, the J call TRBJ2-5; no firm D call. Germline V gene lookup returns CDR1 SQVTM and CDR2 ANQGSEA. The CDR3 loop spans 11 amino acids. Trimming took off 0 bases at V and 4 bases at J, with 3 bases between the two ends. The CDR3 reads CSVEDLETQYF. The CDR3 nucleotides read TGCAGCGTTGAAGATCTAGAGACCCAGTACTTC.

This chain links TRBV9 with TRBJ1-1, with D perhaps matching TRBD1 (5 bases). The CDR3 length is 16 residues. V was pared by 3 bases and J by 3 bases, with 18 bases between. In germline, CDR1 is SGDLS, CDR2 YYNGEE. The CDR3 sequence: CASSAEPWGSHTEAFF. The DNA for the CDR3 is TGTGCCAGCAGCGCCGAGCCGTGGGGGTCCCACACTGAAGCTTTCTTT. Filled out from reference TRBV9 and TRBJ1-1, the complete variable domain reads DSGVTQTPKHLITATGQRVTLRCSPRSGDLSVYWYQQSLDQGLQFLIQYYNGEERAKGNILERFSAQQFPDLHSELNLSSLELGDSALYFCASSAEPWGSHTEAFFGQGTRLTVV.

This chain connects TRBV9 to TRBJ2-4, with D tentatively TRBD2 (6 bases). The V end was cut by 8 bases, the J end by 5 bases, with 20 bases between. The CDR3 runs 15 residues. Germline V gene data show CDR1 as SGDLS and CDR2 as YYNGEE. CDR3 region: CASSKEGGRENIQYF. The CDR3 DNA sequence: TGTGCCAGTAGTAAGGAGGGAGGCCGGGAAAACATTCAGTACTTC.

This clone has a single count. V usage is TRBV5-1 and J usage is TRBJ2-7; D is possibly TRBD1 (5 bases). With 5 bases removed from V and 3 bases from J, the gap between germline ends came to 12 bases. The CDR3 runs to 13 residues. CDR1 is SGHRS, CDR2 YFSETQ, per germline. CDR3 amino acids: CASSQTGYYEQYF. The DNA for the CDR3 is TGCGCCAGCAGTCAAACAGGATACTACGAGCAGTACTTC.

The V call is TRBV4-1, the J call TRBJ1-2; D remains unclear. There are 16 residues in the CDR3. The germline CDR1 and CDR2 sequences are MGHRA and YSYEKL. The V gene lost 0 bases and the J gene lost 7 bases, with 18 bases spanning the gap. This CDR3 reads CASSQDLRLQEGGYTF. Here the CDR3 DNA reads TGCGCCAGCAGCCAAGATCTCCGACTACAAGAGGGTGGCTACACCTTC.

This chain links TRBV19 with TRBJ2-7; no clear D. Germline assignment: CDR1 LNHDA and CDR2 SQIVND (reference sequence). Trimming removed 4 bases at V and 1 base at J, with 11 bases between. This CDR3 region has 14 residues. The CDR3 protein is CASSTGPTSYEQYF. The CDR3 nucleotides read TGTGCCAGTAGTACTGGCCCTACATCCTACGAGCAGTACTTC.

The chain has TRBV6-5 and TRBJ1-4, with a tentative D call TRBD1 (5 bases). The germline CDR1 and CDR2 sequences are MNHEY and SVGAGI. This CDR3 region has 14 residues. Trimming pared 7 bases from V and 7 bases from J, leaving 16 bases between. The CDR3 nucleotides are TGTGCCAGCATGGGGTGGGGCCCGAGTGAAAAACTGTTTTTT. The encoded protein is CASMGWGPSEKLFF.

The chain recombines TRBV2 with TRBJ2-7, with TRBD2 matching over 15 bases. Losses at the gene ends were 4 bases for V and 2 bases for J; bases not matched to a gene: 9. This CDR3 is built from 18 residues. The germline V gene encodes CDR1 SNHLY and CDR2 FYNNEI. The CDR3 spells CASSVAGLAGGSPYEQYF. CDR3 in DNA: TGTGCCAGCAGTGTTGCGGGACTAGCGGGAGGATCCCCCTACGAGCAGTACTTC. Full variable domain (remainder filled in from reference TRBV2 and TRBJ2-7): EPEVTQTPSHQVTQMGQEVILRCVPISNHLYFYWYRQILGQKVEFLVSFYNNEISEKSEIFDDQFSVERPDGSNFTLKIRSTKLEDSAMYFCASSVAGLAGGSPYEQYFGPGTRLTVT.

The V and J genes are TRBV2 and TRBJ2-1; TRBD2 aligns across 14 bases. Germline-derived CDR1 and CDR2 are SNHLY and FYNNEI. Trimming removed 7 bases from V and 1 base from J; junction bases left unmatched: 6. This CDR3 has 17 residues. CDR3 region: CASKGTSGSWSYNEQFF. The CDR3 DNA is TGTGCCAGCAAGGGGACTAGCGGGAGCTGGTCCTACAATGAGCAGTTCTTC.